This T cell receptor (beta chain) was observed in a study of vaccination effects on CD4 cells after COVID-19. General study points: The study, lacking early post-infection timepoints, had few convalescent patients.

TCRdb's table, derived via immunoSEQ multiplex PCR, lists solely in-frame clones and lacks some. Here the sample spans 35,000 to 55,000 clones, around 72% being singletons. A word on this clone: Its target is unknown.

Peptide-pool stimulation followed by sequencing identified expanded antigen-specific CD4+ clonotypes in the ViraFEST assay. Culturing for about 9 days preceded CD4+ T cell isolation. This individual contracted SARS-CoV-2 between March and December 2020, as verified by PCR. Germline V CDR1 and CDR2: LGHDT, YNNKEL (reference sequence). There are 14 residues in the CDR3. The trim removed 4 bases at V and 1 base at J, leaving 3 bases unmatched. Sample: CD4+ T cells from PBMCs cultured with a peptide pool, taken before COVID-19 vaccination. This clonotype was obtained from a human donor who had a prior SARS-CoV-2 infection. The chain has TRBV3-1 (or the pseudogene TRBV3-2) and TRBJ2-5, with 7 bases identical to TRBD1. The CDR3 nucleotides are TGTGCCAGCAGCCGAGGGACAGTCCAAGAGACCCAGTACTTC. The encoded protein is CASSRGTVQETQYF.